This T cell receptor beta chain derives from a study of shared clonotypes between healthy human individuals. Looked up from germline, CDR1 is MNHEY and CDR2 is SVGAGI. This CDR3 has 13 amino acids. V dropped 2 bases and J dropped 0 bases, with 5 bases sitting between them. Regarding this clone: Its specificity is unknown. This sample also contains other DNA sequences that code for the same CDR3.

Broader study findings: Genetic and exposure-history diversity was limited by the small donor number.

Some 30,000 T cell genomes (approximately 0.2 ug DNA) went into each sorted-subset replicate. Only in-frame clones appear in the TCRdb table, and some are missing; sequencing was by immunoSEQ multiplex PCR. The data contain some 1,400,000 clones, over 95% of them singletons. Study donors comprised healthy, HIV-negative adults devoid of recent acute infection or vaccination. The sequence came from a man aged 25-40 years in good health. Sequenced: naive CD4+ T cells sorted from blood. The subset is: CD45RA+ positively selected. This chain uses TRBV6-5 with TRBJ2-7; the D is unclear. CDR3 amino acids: CASSYRASYEQYF. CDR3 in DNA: TGTGCCAGCAGTTACAGGGCCTCCTACGAGCAGTACTTC.